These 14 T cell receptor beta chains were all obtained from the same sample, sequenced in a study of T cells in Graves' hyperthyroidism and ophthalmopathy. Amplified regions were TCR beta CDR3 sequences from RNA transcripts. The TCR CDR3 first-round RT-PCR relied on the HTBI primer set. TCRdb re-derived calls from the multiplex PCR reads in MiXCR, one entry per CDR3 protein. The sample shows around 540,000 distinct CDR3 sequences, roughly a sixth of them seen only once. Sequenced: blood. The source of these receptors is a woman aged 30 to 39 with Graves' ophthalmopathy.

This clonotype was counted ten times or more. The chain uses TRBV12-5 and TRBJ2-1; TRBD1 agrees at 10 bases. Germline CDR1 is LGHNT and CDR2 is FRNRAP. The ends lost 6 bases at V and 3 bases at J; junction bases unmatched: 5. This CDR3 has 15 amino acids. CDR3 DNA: TGTGCTAGTGGCCCCGGACAGGGGGACTACAATGAGCAGTTCTTC. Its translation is CASGPGQGDYNEQFF.

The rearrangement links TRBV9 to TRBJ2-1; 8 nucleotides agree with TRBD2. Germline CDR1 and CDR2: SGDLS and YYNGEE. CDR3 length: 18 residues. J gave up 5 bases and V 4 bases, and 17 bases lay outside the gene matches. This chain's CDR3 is CASSQEVTGLGAHNEQFF. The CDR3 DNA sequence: TGTGCCAGCAGCCAGGAGGTGACGGGACTAGGGGCTCACAATGAGCAGTTCTTC.

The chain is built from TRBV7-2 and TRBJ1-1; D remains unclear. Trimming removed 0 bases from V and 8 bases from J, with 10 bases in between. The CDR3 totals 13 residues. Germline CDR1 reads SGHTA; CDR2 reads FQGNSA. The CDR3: CASSLARGREAFF. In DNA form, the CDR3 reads TGTGCCAGCAGCTTAGCGCGCGGCAGGGAAGCTTTCTTT.

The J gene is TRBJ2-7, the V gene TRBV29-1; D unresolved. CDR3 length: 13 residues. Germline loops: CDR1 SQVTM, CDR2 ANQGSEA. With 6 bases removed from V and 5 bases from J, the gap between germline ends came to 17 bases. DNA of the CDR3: TGCAGCGTCCCTGGGATGGCGCACCACGAGCAGTACTTC. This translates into CSVPGMAHHEQYF.

DNA for the CDR3: TGCGCCACCTCGAGCCGACTCGGGGAGCTGTTTTTT. Translating gives CATSSRLGELFF. The chain combines TRBV10-1 with TRBJ2-2, with D unresolved. CDR1 WNHNN and CDR2 SYGVQD come from the germline V gene (reference sequence). This CDR3 is 12 amino acids long. V lost 10 bases and J lost 7, with 13 bases in between.

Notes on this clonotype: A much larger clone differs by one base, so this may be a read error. The CDR3 DNA follows: TGCAGTGCTAACAGGGGAGGGGAGACCCAGTACTTC. Amino acid sequence: CSANRGGETQYF. The chain has TRBV20-1 and TRBJ2-5; D possibly matches TRBD1 or TRBD2 (7 bases each). The V gene's germline CDR1 is DFQATT and CDR2 SNEGSKA (reference sequence). V lost 4 bases and J 5 bases, leaving 11 bases between the germline ends. The CDR3 loop spans 12 amino acids.

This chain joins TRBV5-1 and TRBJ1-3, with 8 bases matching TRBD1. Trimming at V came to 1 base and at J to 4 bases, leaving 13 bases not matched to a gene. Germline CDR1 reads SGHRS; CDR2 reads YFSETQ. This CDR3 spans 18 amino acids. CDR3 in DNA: TGCGCCAGCAGCTTGTACGACCTCCAGGGGGCCCCCGGAAACACCATATATTTT. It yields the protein CASSLYDLQGAPGNTIYF.

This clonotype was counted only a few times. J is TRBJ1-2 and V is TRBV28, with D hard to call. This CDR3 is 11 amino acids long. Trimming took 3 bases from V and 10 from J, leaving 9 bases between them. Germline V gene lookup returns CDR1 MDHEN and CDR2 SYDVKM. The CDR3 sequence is CASSLRSDYTF. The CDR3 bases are TGTGCCAGCAGTTTGCGGTCGGACTACACCTTC.

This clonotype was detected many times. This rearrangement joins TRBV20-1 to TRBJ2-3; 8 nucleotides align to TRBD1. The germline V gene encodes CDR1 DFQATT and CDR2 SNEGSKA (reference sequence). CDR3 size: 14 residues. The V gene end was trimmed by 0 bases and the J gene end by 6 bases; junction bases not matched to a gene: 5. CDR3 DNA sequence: TGCAGTGCTAGAGATCCAACAGGGGGGGATACGCAGTATTTT. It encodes CSARDPTGGDTQYF.

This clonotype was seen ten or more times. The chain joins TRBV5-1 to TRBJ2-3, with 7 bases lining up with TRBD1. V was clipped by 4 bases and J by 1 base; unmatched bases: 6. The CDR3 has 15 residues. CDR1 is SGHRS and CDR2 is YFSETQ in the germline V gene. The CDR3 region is CASSPFGTGTDTQYF. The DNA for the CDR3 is TGCGCCAGCAGCCCTTTCGGGACAGGCACAGATACGCAGTATTTT.

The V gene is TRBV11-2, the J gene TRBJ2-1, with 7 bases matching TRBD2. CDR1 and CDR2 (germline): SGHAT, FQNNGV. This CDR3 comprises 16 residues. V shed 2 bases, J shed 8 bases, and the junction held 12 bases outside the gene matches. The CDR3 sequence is CASSLMGVGGPDEQFF. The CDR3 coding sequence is TGTGCCAGCAGCTTAATGGGGGTGGGAGGGCCCGATGAGCAGTTCTTC.

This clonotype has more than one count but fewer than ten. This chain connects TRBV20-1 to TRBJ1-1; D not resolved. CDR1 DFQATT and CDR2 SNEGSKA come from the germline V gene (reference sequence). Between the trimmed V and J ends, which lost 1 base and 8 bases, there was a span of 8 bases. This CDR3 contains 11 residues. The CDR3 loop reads CSARAGYEAFF. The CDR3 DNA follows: TGCAGTGCTAGAGCGGGGTACGAAGCTTTCTTT.

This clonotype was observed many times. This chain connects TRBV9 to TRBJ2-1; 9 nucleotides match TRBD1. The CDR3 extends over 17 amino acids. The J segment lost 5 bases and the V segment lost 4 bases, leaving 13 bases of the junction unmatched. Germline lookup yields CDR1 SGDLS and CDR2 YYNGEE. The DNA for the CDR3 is TGTGCCAGCAGCCCCCGCACACCGGGACAGGGCGACAATGAGCAGTTCTTC. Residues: CASSPRTPGQGDNEQFF.

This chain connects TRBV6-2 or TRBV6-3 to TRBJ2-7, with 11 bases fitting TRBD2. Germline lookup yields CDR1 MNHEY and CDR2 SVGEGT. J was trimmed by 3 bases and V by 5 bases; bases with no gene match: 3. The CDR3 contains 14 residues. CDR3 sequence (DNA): TGTGCCAGCAGTGGGACTAGCGGAAACTACGAGCAGTACTTC. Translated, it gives CASSGTSGNYEQYF.